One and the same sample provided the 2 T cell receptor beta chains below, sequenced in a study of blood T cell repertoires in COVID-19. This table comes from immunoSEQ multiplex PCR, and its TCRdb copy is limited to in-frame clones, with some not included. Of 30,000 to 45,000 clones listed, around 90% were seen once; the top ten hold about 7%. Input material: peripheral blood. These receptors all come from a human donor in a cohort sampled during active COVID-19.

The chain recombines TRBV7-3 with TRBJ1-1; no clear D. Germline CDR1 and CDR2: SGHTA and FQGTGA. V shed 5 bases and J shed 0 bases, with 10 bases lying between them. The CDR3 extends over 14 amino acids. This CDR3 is CASSLLGMNTEAFF. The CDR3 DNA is TGTGCCAGCAGCCTACTGGGCATGAACACTGAAGCTTTCTTT.

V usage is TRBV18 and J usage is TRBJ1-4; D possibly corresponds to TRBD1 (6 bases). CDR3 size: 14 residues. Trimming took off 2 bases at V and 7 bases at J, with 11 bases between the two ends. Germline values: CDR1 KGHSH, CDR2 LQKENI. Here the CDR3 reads CASSPTGQGEKLFF. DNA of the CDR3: TGTGCCAGCTCACCAACAGGGCAGGGTGAAAAACTGTTTTTT.